Here is one TCR beta chain with its context. Its antigen is not known. Then a second PCR, running about 6 to 12 cycles, was carried out with a sample-barcoded 5' primer and a J-beta primer mix. The study obtained at least 2.5 million CDR3-containing paired-end reads from every sample. TCRdb used MiXCR to reprocess the 5' RACE reads, holding one entry per CDR3 protein. The sample shows about 590,000 distinct CDR3 sequences, approximately 30% of them seen only once. The study drew donors from healthy Caucasian individuals in Russia aged 6 to 90. These data come from a study of blood T cells in healthy people across ages. The germline CDR1 and CDR2 sequences are MNHEY and SMNVEV (reference sequence). The CDR3 runs 15 residues. V dropped 5 bases and J dropped 1; count of bases not matched to a gene: 6. Overall study findings and caveats: More naive CD4+ cells and higher diversity were found in long-lived than in aged donors. Observed TCR beta diversity per million T cells went down as age went up. This fall followed a roughly linear course with age.

The sample taken for sequencing was blood. This TCR was recovered from a woman of 80 years or more in good health. The chain links TRBV27 to TRBJ2-5; 8 positions match TRBD1. Here the CDR3 reads CASSAQQGGQETQYF. The CDR3 DNA follows: TGTGCCAGCAGTGCCCAACAGGGGGGCCAAGAGACCCAGTACTTC.